This passage covers 21 T cell receptor beta chains from one sample sequenced in a study of human T cells and chemical hapten exposure. TCRdb independently ran MiXCR on the RACE reads; one entry per CDR3 protein. The profile shows approximately 100,000 distinct CDR3 sequences, approximately 10% of them singletons. Time point: patch test 1, 2 weeks after DPC sensitization. Specified treatment: therapeutic diphenylcyclopropenone sensitization with weekly scalp DPC. Sequencing used whole blood, obtained in connection with sensitization to the hapten diphenylcyclopropenone (DPC). The origin of the receptors is a woman in her forties with alopecia areata. Some clones in this sample may be carry-over from other donors' samples.

The rearrangement links TRBV30 to TRBJ2-5; D is uncertain. Germline-derived CDR1 and CDR2 are GTSNPN and SVGIG (reference sequence). V was trimmed by 5 bases and J by 2 bases, leaving 9 bases between them. The CDR3 totals 12 residues. Written as DNA, the CDR3 is TGTGCCTGGTCACGGGTACAAGAGACCCAGTACTTC. Translated, it gives CAWSRVQETQYF.

Regarding this clonotype: A much larger clone sits a single nucleotide away, making a read error possible. V gene TRBV5-4 combines with J gene TRBJ2-7, with 10 bases aligning to TRBD1. In germline, CDR1 is SGHNT, CDR2 YYREEE (reference sequence). This CDR3 is built from 15 residues. V lost 5 bases and J lost 3; bases outside the gene matches: 8. The CDR3 sequence is CASRRSGQGVYEQYF. Here the CDR3 DNA reads TGTGCCAGCAGGCGTTCCGGACAGGGGGTCTACGAGCAGTACTTC.

The chain combines TRBV6-2 or TRBV6-3 with TRBJ2-3; no clear D gene. The V gene lost 4 bases and the J gene lost 3 bases, with 14 bases spanning the gap. CDR1 and CDR2 (germline): MNHEY, SVGEGT. The CDR3 loop spans 15 amino acids. In nucleotides, the CDR3 is TGTGCCAGCAGTTTCGCGACCACGAGAACAGATACGCAGTATTTT. Translated, it gives CASSFATTRTDTQYF.

This rearrangement joins TRBV20-1 to TRBJ1-2, with TRBD1 matching over 8 bases. The CDR3 consists of 14 residues. CDR1 is DFQATT and CDR2 is SNEGSKA in the germline V gene (reference sequence). V was pared by 3 bases and J by 8 bases, with 11 bases of the junction left unmatched. CDR3 sequence: CSASLNDRGEGYTF. CDR3 coding DNA: TGCAGTGCTAGCCTCAATGACAGGGGAGAAGGCTACACCTTC.

At least ten counts were recorded for this clonotype. V usage is TRBV29-1 and J usage is TRBJ2-3; no firm D call. Germline assignment: CDR1 SQVTM and CDR2 ANQGSEA. Trimming left V 5 bases short and J 4 bases short, with 10 bases between. This CDR3 region has 12 residues. The DNA of the CDR3 is TGCAGCGTTCTAAGTCGGGCAGATACGCAGTATTTT. Protein product: CSVLSRADTQYF.

The chain carries TRBV2 and TRBJ2-2, with 9 bases fitting TRBD2. Germline values: CDR1 SNHLY, CDR2 FYNNEI. Germline trimming cut 4 bases from V and 0 bases from J; bases unmatched to any gene: 12. CDR3 size: 19 residues. The CDR3 loop is CASSVRRLAGPSNTGELFF. The CDR3 region has the DNA TGTGCCAGCAGTGTTCGGCGGCTAGCGGGACCCTCGAACACCGGGGAGCTGTTTTTT.

The rearrangement links TRBV4-3 to TRBJ1-1; D is ambiguous. The CDR3 has 13 amino acids. Trimming removed 4 bases from V and 3 bases from J, with 9 bases in between. CDR1 and CDR2 from the germline V gene are LGHNA and YSLEER. The CDR3 is CASSLGSYTEAFF. The CDR3 DNA follows: TGCGCCAGCAGCCTGGGATCGTACACTGAAGCTTTCTTT.

The table lists this clonotype with a few counts. The rearrangement links TRBV6-6 to TRBJ2-2, with 8 bases identical to TRBD2. V dropped 6 bases and J dropped 4; count of bases not matched to a gene: 7. This CDR3 is built from 15 residues. Germline V lookup: CDR1 MNHNY, CDR2 SVGAGI (reference sequence). DNA of the CDR3: TGTGCCAGCAGCCTAAGCGGGAGTGGCACCGGGGAGCTGTTTTTT. This translates into CASSLSGSGTGELFF.

This clonotype has only a few counts. This chain joins TRBV28 and TRBJ2-1, with D maybe TRBD1 (6 bases). V shed 6 bases and J shed 6 bases, with 12 bases lying between them. CDR1 and CDR2 from the germline V gene are MDHEN and SYDVKM. The CDR3 is made up of 13 amino acids. In DNA form, the CDR3 reads TGTGCCAGCAGGGCCGGGACAATCAATGAGCAGTTCTTC. Its translation is CASRAGTINEQFF. The variable domain in full, completed from reference TRBV28 and TRBJ2-1, reads DVKVTQSSRYLVKRTGEKVFLECVQDMDHENMFWYRQDPGLGLRLIYFSYDVKMKEKGDIPEGYSVSREKKERFSLILESASTNQTSMYLCASRAGTINEQFFGPGTRLTVL.

The V call is TRBV4-3, the J call TRBJ2-1, with 7 bases matching TRBD2. Trimming at V came to 0 bases and at J to 5 bases, leaving 10 bases not matched to a gene. Germline-derived CDR1 and CDR2 are LGHNA and YSLEER. The CDR3 covers 17 residues. The CDR3 DNA reads TGCGCCAGCAGCCAAGATTGGGGGAGGGCGTTTAACAATGAGCAGTTCTTC. Residues: CASSQDWGRAFNNEQFF.

This clonotype came up many times. The genes are TRBV6-6 and TRBJ2-3; D gene unclear. Germline-derived CDR1 and CDR2 are MNHNY and SVGAGI (reference sequence). The CDR3 consists of 15 residues. The germline V and J ends were trimmed by 6 bases and 0 bases, with 13 bases remaining between them. CDR3 in amino acids: CASSHQIPSTDTQYF. CDR3 DNA: TGTGCCAGCAGCCATCAAATACCCAGCACAGATACGCAGTATTTT.

In its sample, this clonotype was seen a few times. J is TRBJ1-2 and V is TRBV7-2; the D is unclear. This CDR3 is built from 13 residues. Trimming took off 6 bases at V and 7 bases at J, with 15 bases between the two ends. CDR1 and CDR2 from the germline V gene are SGHTA and FQGNSA. The CDR3 spells CASSPKSRGGYTF. DNA of the CDR3: TGTGCCAGCAGTCCAAAAAGCAGAGGTGGCTACACCTTC.

The chain has TRBV2 and TRBJ1-2; D possibly corresponds to TRBD1 (6 bases). CDR3 size: 14 residues. V was pared by 4 bases and J by 5 bases, with 14 bases between. Germline V gene data show CDR1 as SNHLY and CDR2 as FYNNEI. The DNA of the CDR3 is TGTGCCAGCAGTGGTCAGGGGCTGAATTATGGCTACACCTTC. Translation: CASSGQGLNYGYTF.

The sample holds many counts of this clonotype. CDR3 loop: CASSLLGSYNEQFF. The CDR3 nucleotides are TGTGCCAGCAGCTTACTGGGCTCCTACAATGAGCAGTTCTTC. J is TRBJ2-1 and V is TRBV11-2; D is unresolved. The germline CDR1 and CDR2 sequences are SGHAT and FQNNGV. V lost 2 bases to trimming and J lost 0 bases, with 5 bases between them. There are 14 residues in the CDR3. Looking up the rest from reference TRBV11-2 and TRBJ2-1 gives the full variable domain: EAGVAQSPRYKIIEKRQSVAFWCNPISGHATLYWYQQILGQGPKLLIQFQNNGVVDDSQLPKDRFSAERLKGVDSTLKIQPAKLEDSAVYLCASSLLGSYNEQFFGPGTRLTVL.

This clonotype was counted only a few times. V gene TRBV7-9 combines with J gene TRBJ2-3, with 12 bases aligning to TRBD2. The length of the CDR3 is 18 residues. Germline-derived CDR1 and CDR2 are SEHNR and FQNEAQ (reference sequence). The V segment lost 5 bases and the J segment 5 bases; nucleotides outside the gene matches: 14. The chain's CDR3 is CASSHPASGGAFQDTQYF. DNA for the CDR3: TGTGCCAGCAGCCACCCGGCTAGCGGGGGGGCGTTTCAAGATACGCAGTATTTT.

As concerns this clonotype: Relative to the germline gene, one junction end is altered; a read error may explain this. V usage is TRBV6-2 or TRBV6-3 and J usage is TRBJ2-2, with a tentative D call TRBD2 (5 bases). CDR3 size: 13 residues. Germline values: CDR1 MNHEY, CDR2 SVGEGT. As DNA, the CDR3 is TGTGCCAGCAGTTACACGAACACCGGGGAGCTTTTTTTT. It yields the protein CASSYTNTGELFF.

Worth noting for this clonotype: A much larger clone is a single base away; this may be a read error. CDR3 bases: TGTGCCAGCAGTTCACAGGGCCCCTATGGCTGCACCTTC. Translation gives CASSSQGPYGCTF. The chain combines TRBV6-6 with TRBJ1-2, with D perhaps matching TRBD1 (6 bases). From germline, CDR1 is MNHNY and CDR2 SVGAGI (reference sequence). The length of the CDR3 is 13 residues.

This clonotype came up many times. V and J are TRBV24-1 and TRBJ2-1; the match to TRBD1 covers 8 bases. The length of the CDR3 is 13 residues. V gave up 3 bases and J gave up 10 bases; unmatched junction bases: 4. CDR1 is KGHDR, CDR2 SFDVKD, per germline. CDR3: CATSDGQGREQFF. The CDR3 nucleotides are TGTGCCACCAGTGATGGACAGGGCAGGGAGCAGTTCTTC.

Many counts were recorded for this clonotype. V is TRBV3-1 and J is TRBJ2-3; 8 nucleotides line up with TRBD1. Germline loops: CDR1 LGHDT, CDR2 YNNKEL (reference sequence). V dropped 3 bases and J dropped 7; count of bases not matched to a gene: 6. This CDR3 comprises 14 residues. The chain's CDR3 is CASSQKSGGYTQYF. CDR3 sequence (DNA): TGTGCCAGCAGCCAGAAATCAGGGGGCTATACGCAGTATTTT.

The chain recombines TRBV6-6 with TRBJ1-1; D is unresolved. CDR3 length equals 14 residues. Germline V lookup: CDR1 MNHNY, CDR2 SVGAGI (reference sequence). The germline V and J ends were trimmed by 5 bases and 1 base, with 11 bases remaining between them. In DNA, the CDR3 is TGTGCCAGCAGTCAGCGGACGGGGAACACTGAAGCTTTCTTT. Its translation is CASSQRTGNTEAFF.

This clonotype was counted at least ten times. This chain uses TRBV18 with TRBJ2-7, with D perhaps TRBD1 or TRBD2 (5 bases each). The germline V and J ends were trimmed by 3 bases and 4 bases, with 10 bases remaining between them. This CDR3 spans 13 amino acids. Germline V gene sequence: CDR1 KGHSH, CDR2 LQKENI. CDR3: CASSPGTDYEQYF. CDR3 nucleotides: TGTGCCAGCTCACCCGGGACGGATTACGAGCAGTACTTC.